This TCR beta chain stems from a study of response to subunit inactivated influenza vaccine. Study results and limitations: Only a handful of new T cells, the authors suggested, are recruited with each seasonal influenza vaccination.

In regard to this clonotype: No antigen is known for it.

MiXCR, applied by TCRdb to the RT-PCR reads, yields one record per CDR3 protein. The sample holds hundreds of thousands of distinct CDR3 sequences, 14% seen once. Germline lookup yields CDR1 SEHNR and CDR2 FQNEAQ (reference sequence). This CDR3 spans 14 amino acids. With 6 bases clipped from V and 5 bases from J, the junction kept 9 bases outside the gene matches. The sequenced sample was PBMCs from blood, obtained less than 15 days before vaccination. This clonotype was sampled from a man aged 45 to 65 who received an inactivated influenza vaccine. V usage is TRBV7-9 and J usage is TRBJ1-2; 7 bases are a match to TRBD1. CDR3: CASSRGEGAYGYTF. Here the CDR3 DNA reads TGTGCCAGCAGTCGTGGAGAGGGGGCGTATGGCTACACCTTC.